Below, one TCR beta chain is given with its context. Recruited during active infection, patients (from Seattle) were subsequently followed longitudinally. Authors' analysis steps: By means of reference gene primer amplification, nucleated cell counts were estimated. The table came from immunoSEQ multiplex PCR; TCRdb's copy has only in-frame clones and leaves some out. D and trimming come from the DNA, and the V and J calls and clone size come from that table. There are about 140,000 clones in the sample; roughly 84% occur only once, and roughly 8.7% lies in the top ten. The V gene end was trimmed by 1 base and the J gene end by 7 bases; junction bases not matched to a gene: 10. CDR1 and CDR2 (germline): SGHTA, FQGTGA. The CDR3 is made up of 16 amino acids. This sample was taken from a study of blood T cell repertoires in COVID-19. Study summary: Samples taken during acute and convalescent COVID-19 were collected in the United States, Italy and Spain. In each case, the material was cDNA or gDNA derived from T cells, B-cell-depleted T cells, or PBMCs.

This sequence joins TRBV7-3 and TRBJ2-1, with 7 bases lining up with TRBD2. This TCR came from a man in his thirties or forties with COVID-19, enrolled during active disease. Sequencing was carried out using peripheral blood. DNA for the CDR3: TGTGCCAGCAGCTTAAGGGCGCCGGGAGCGGGAAATGAGCAGTTCTTC. This sequence encodes CASSLRAPGAGNEQFF.